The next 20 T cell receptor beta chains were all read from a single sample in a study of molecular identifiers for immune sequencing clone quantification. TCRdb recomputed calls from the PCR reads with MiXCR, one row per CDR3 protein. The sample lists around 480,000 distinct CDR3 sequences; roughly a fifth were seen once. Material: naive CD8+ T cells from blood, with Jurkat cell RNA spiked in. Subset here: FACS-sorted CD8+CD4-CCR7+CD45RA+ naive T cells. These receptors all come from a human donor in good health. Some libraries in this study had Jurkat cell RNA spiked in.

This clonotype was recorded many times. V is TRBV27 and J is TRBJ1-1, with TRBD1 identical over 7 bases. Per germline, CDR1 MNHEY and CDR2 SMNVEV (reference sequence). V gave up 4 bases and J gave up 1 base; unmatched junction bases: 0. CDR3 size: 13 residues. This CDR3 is CASSWTGNTEAFF. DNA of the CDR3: TGTGCCAGCAGTTGGACAGGGAACACTGAAGCTTTCTTT.

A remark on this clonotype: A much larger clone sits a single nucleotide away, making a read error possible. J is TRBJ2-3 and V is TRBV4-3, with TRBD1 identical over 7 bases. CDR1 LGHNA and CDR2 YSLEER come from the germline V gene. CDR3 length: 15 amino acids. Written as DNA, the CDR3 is TGCGCCAGCATCCAACGGACAGGCGGCACAGATACGCAGTATTTT. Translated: CASIQRTGGTDTQYF.

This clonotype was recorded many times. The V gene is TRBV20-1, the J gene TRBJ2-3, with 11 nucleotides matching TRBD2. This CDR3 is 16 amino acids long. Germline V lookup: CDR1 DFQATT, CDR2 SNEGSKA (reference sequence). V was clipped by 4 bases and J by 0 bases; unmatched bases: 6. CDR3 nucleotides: TGCAGTGCTAATCTAGCGGGAGGCTCTAGCACAGATACGCAGTATTTT. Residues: CSANLAGGSSTDTQYF.

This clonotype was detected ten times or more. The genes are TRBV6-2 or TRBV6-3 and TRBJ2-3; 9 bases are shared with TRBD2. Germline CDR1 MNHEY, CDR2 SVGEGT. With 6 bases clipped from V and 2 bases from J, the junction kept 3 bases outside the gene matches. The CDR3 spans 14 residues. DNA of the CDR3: TGTGCCAGCAGCATAGCGGGAGTCACAGATACGCAGTATTTT. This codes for CASSIAGVTDTQYF.

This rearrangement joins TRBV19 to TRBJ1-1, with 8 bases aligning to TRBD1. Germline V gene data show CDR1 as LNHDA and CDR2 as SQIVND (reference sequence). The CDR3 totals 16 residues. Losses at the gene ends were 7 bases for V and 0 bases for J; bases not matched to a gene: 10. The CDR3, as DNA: TGTGCCAGTACCCCGGGACAGGCTATCATGAACACTGAAGCTTTCTTT. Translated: CASTPGQAIMNTEAFF.

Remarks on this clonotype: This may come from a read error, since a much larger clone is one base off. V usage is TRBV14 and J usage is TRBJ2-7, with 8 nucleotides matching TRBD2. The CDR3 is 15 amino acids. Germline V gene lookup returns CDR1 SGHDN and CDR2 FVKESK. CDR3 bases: TGTGCCGGCAGCCAAAGAAGCGGGAGTAAGTACGAGCAGTACTTC. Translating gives CAGSQRSGSKYEQYF.

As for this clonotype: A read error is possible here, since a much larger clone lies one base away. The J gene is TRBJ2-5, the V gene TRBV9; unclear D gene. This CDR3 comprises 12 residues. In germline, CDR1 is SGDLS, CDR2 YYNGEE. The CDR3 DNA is TGTGTCAGCAGCTCAGACCAAGAGACCCAGTACTTC. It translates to CVSSSDQETQYF.

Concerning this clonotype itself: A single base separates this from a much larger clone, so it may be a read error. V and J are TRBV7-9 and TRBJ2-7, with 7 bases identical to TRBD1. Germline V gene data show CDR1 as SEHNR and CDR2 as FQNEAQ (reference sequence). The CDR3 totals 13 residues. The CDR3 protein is CASSLGDSSEQCF. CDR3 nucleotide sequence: TGTGCCAGCAGCTTAGGGGACAGTTCCGAGCAGTGCTTC.

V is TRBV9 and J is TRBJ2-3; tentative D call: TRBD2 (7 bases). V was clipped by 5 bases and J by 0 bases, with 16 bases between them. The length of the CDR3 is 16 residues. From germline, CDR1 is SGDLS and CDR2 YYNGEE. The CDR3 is CASREGGPYSTDTQYF. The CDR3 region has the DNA TGTGCCAGCAGGGAGGGGGGGCCTTATAGCACAGATACGCAGTATTTT. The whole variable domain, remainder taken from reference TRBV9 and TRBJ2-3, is DSGVTQTPKHLITATGQRVTLRCSPRSGDLSVYWYQQSLDQGLQFLIQYYNGEERAKGNILERFSAQQFPDLHSELNLSSLELGDSALYFCASREGGPYSTDTQYFGPGTRLTVL.

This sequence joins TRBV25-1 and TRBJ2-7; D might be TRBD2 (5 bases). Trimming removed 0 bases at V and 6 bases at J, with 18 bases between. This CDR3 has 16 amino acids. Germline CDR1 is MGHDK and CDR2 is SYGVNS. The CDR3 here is CASSEYREGGSLEQYF. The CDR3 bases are TGTGCCAGCAGTGAATACCGAGAGGGTGGTTCGCTCGAGCAGTACTTC.

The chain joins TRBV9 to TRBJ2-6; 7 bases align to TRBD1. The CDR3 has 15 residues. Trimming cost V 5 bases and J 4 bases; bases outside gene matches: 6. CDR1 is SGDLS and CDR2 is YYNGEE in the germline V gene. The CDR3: CASSPQGQGANVLTF. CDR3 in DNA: TGTGCCAGCAGTCCCCAGGGACAGGGGGCCAACGTCCTGACTTTC.

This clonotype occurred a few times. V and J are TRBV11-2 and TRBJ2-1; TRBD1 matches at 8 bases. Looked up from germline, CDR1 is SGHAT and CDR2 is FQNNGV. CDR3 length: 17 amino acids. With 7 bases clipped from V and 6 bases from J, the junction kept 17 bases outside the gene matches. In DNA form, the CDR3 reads TGTGCCAGCACCTCCGACAGGGGCCAAGCGGCTCGCAATGAGCAGTTCTTC. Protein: CASTSDRGQAARNEQFF.

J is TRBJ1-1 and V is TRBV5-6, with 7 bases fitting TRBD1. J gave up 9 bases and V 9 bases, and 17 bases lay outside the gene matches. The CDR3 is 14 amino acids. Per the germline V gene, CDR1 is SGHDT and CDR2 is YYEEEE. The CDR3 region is CATSSGTASKKAFF. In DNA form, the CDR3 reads TGTGCCACTTCCTCGGGGACAGCGAGTAAAAAAGCTTTCTTT.

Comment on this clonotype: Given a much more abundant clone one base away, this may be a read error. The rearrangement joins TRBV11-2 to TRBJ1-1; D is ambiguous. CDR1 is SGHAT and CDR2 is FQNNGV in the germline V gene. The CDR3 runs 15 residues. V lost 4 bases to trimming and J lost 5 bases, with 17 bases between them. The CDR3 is CASSWELGAGTEAFF. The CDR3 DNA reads TGTGCCAGCAGCTGGGAGTTGGGAGCGGGGACTGAAGCTTTCTTT.

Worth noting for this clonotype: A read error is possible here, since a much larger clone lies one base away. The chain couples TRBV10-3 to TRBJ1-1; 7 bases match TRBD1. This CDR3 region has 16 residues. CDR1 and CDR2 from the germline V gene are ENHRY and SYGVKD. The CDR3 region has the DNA TGTGCCGTCAGTGAGACATGGACAGGACCGTTGGCTGAAGCTTTCTTT. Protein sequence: CAVSETWTGPLAEAFF.

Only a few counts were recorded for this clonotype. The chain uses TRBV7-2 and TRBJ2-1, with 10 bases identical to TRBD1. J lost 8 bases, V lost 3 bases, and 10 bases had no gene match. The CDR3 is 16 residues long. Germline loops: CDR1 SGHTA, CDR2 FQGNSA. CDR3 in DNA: TGTGCCAGCAGCTTGACCGGGACAGGGGTCTTCGATGAGCAGTTCTTC. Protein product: CASSLTGTGVFDEQFF.

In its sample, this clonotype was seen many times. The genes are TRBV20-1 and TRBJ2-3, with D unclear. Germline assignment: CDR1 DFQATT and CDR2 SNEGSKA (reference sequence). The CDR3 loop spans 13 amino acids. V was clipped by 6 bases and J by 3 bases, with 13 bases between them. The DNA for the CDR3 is TGCAGTGCCTACCTTGGGTTAACAGATACGCAGTATTTT. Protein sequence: CSAYLGLTDTQYF.

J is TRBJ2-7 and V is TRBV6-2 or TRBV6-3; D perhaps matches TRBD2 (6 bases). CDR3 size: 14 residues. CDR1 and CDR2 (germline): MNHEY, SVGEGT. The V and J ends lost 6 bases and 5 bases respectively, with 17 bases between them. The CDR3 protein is CASSSVWGGDEQYF. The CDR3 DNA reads TGTGCCAGCAGCTCCGTCTGGGGCGGGGACGAGCAGTACTTC.

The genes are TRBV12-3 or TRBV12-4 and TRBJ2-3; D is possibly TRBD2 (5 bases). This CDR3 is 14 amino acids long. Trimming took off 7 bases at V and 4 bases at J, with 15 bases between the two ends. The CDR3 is CASTAVGSADTQYF. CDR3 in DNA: TGTGCCAGCACGGCGGTCGGTAGCGCAGATACGCAGTATTTT.

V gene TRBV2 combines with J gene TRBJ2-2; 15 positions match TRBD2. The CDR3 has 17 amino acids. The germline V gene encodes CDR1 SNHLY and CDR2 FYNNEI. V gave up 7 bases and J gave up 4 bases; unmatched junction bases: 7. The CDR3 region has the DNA TGTGCCAGCACCGGAGCGGGACTAGCGGGAGGCACCGGGGAGCTGTTTTTT. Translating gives CASTGAGLAGGTGELFF. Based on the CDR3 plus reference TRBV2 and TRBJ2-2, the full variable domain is EPEVTQTPSHQVTQMGQEVILRCVPISNHLYFYWYRQILGQKVEFLVSFYNNEISEKSEIFDDQFSVERPDGSNFTLKIRSTKLEDSAMYFCASTGAGLAGGTGELFFGEGSRLTVL.